Following are 19 T cell receptor beta chains from one sample sequenced in a study of yellow fever vaccine responses in identical twins. TCRdb processed the RT-PCR reads anew with MiXCR; each CDR3 protein has one entry. In the table there are 35,000 or so distinct CDR3 sequences, less than 70% of which are singletons. The source material was T cells from blood (PBMCs), unsorted or a sorted subset (not recorded which), sampled before or after yellow fever vaccination (not recorded which). These receptor sequences come from a woman aged 18-29 years who received the yellow fever vaccine.

This chain uses TRBV5-6 with TRBJ2-3, with TRBD1 matching 8 bases. Germline V gene lookup returns CDR1 SGHDT and CDR2 YYEEEE. The CDR3 is 14 amino acids. With V trimmed by 5 bases and J by 4 bases, 6 bases remained unmatched. The DNA for the CDR3 is TGTGCCAGCAGAACAGGGGGAATAGCAGATACGCAGTATTTT. Amino acids: CASRTGGIADTQYF.

The genes are TRBV2 and TRBJ1-5, with D unclear. The CDR3 contains 14 residues. Germline V gives CDR1 SNHLY, CDR2 FYNNEI. The V end was cut by 6 bases, the J end by 3 bases, with 12 bases between. The CDR3 loop reads CASSPDASNQPQHF. In DNA form, the CDR3 reads TGTGCCAGCAGCCCCGACGCGTCCAATCAGCCCCAGCATTTT.

The rearrangement uses TRBV7-9 and TRBJ2-3; D could derive from TRBD1 or TRBD2 (6 bases each). The CDR3 has 11 amino acids. Germline CDR1 SEHNR, CDR2 FQNEAQ (reference sequence). CDR3 residues: CATGATDTQYF. DNA of the CDR3: TGTGCGACGGGGGCAACAGATACGCAGTATTTT.

The chain links TRBV2 to TRBJ2-3; 8 bases are shared with TRBD1. This CDR3 has 16 residues. The V gene end was trimmed by 5 bases and the J gene end by 2 bases; junction bases not matched to a gene: 9. CDR1 is SNHLY, CDR2 FYNNEI, per germline. CDR3 sequence: CASSKGQGPSTDTQYF. CDR3 DNA: TGTGCCAGCAGTAAAGGACAGGGCCCCTCCACAGATACGCAGTATTTT. Based on the CDR3 plus reference TRBV2 and TRBJ2-3, the full variable domain is EPEVTQTPSHQVTQMGQEVILRCVPISNHLYFYWYRQILGQKVEFLVSFYNNEISEKSEIFDDQFSVERPDGSNFTLKIRSTKLEDSAMYFCASSKGQGPSTDTQYFGPGTRLTVL.

This clonotype was detected only a few times. J is TRBJ2-7 and V is TRBV4-2; D is unresolved. The length of the CDR3 is 14 residues. Germline loops: CDR1 LGHNA, CDR2 YNFKEQ. Trimming removed 4 bases from V and 2 bases from J, with 12 bases in between. The CDR3 bases are TGTGCCAGCAGCCCTGAAAGTGGAACCTACGAGCAGTACTTC. It specifies CASSPESGTYEQYF.

The V call is TRBV12-3 or TRBV12-4, the J call TRBJ2-1, with 12 bases lining up with TRBD2. The CDR3 is 16 amino acids. Unmatched junction bases numbered 4, after V lost 5 bases and J lost 2 bases. The CDR3 bases are TGTGCCAGCAGTCCCTCTAGCGGGAGGGCCTACAATGAGCAGTTCTTC. This sequence encodes CASSPSSGRAYNEQFF.

This chain uses TRBV3-1 with TRBJ2-5; D gene uncertain. V lost 2 bases, J lost 1 base, and 2 bases lay in between. The CDR3 is 12 amino acids. The germline CDR1 and CDR2 sequences are LGHDT and YNNKEL (reference sequence). The CDR3 loop is CASSQFQETQYF. The DNA for the CDR3 is TGTGCCAGCAGCCAATTCCAAGAGACCCAGTACTTC.

The rearrangement links TRBV11-2 to TRBJ2-1, with D maybe TRBD2 (7 bases). The V gene lost 4 bases and the J gene lost 0 bases, with 22 bases spanning the gap. Per the germline V gene, CDR1 is SGHAT and CDR2 is FQNNGV. The length of the CDR3 is 19 residues. DNA of the CDR3: TGTGCCAGCAGCTCCTTGGGGGCGGGAGATCGAAGCTCCTACAATGAGCAGTTCTTC. This translates into CASSSLGAGDRSSYNEQFF.

The rearrangement uses TRBV5-5 and TRBJ1-1; D is ambiguous. Trimming cost V 2 bases and J 4 bases, with 6 bases left between them. The germline V gene encodes CDR1 SGHKS and CDR2 YYEKEE (reference sequence). The CDR3 runs to 12 residues. The CDR3 sequence: CASSFEGTEAFF. The CDR3 bases are TGTGCCAGCAGCTTTGAGGGCACTGAAGCTTTCTTT.

This chain joins TRBV4-1 and TRBJ1-4; D is ambiguous. With 1 base removed from V and 8 bases from J, the gap between germline ends came to 8 bases. The CDR3 spans 13 residues. Germline-derived CDR1 and CDR2 are MGHRA and YSYEKL. The CDR3 here is CASSQVVREKLFF. The CDR3 DNA follows: TGCGCCAGCAGCCAAGTCGTTCGGGAAAAACTGTTTTTT.

This clonotype has a handful of counts. This chain joins TRBV4-1 and TRBJ2-3, with D unclear. Germline lookup yields CDR1 MGHRA and CDR2 YSYEKL. The CDR3 is made up of 14 amino acids. V dropped 1 base and J dropped 8 bases, with 13 bases sitting between them. The CDR3 sequence: CASSQGSGFGTQYF. CDR3 sequence (DNA): TGCGCCAGCAGCCAAGGGAGTGGGTTCGGTACGCAGTATTTT.

The chain combines TRBV28 with TRBJ1-2, with 9 bases matching TRBD1. This CDR3 is built from 15 residues. V lost 5 bases, J lost 2 bases, and 6 bases stayed unmatched. The germline V gene has CDR1 MDHEN and CDR2 SYDVKM. CDR3 amino acids: CASSPQGARNYGYTF. The CDR3 DNA reads as TGTGCCAGCAGTCCACAGGGGGCGAGGAACTATGGCTACACCTTC.

This chain links TRBV5-1 with TRBJ1-1; maybe TRBD1 (6 bases). V lost 4 bases, J lost 4 bases, and 14 bases lay in between. CDR1 is SGHRS and CDR2 is YFSETQ in the germline V gene. This CDR3 is built from 14 residues. CDR3 residues: CASSLGTGFTEAFF. CDR3 nucleotides: TGCGCCAGCAGCCTGGGAACAGGGTTCACTGAAGCTTTCTTT.

The gene calls are TRBV4-1 and TRBJ2-7; no firm D call. The V gene lost 5 bases and the J gene lost 1 base, with 9 bases spanning the gap. This CDR3 is 13 amino acids long. CDR1 and CDR2 from the germline V gene are MGHRA and YSYEKL. The CDR3 nucleotides read TGCGCCAGCAGCGACCTGGGGTCCTACGAGCAGTACTTC. This gives the protein CASSDLGSYEQYF.

The chain carries TRBV7-6 and TRBJ2-1; 12 nucleotides align to TRBD2. J lost 7 bases, V lost 6 bases, and 1 base had no gene match. CDR3 length: 13 amino acids. Germline CDR1 reads SGHVS; CDR2 reads FNYEAQ. CDR3 amino acids: CASSGLAGNEQFF. The DNA for the CDR3 is TGTGCCAGCAGTGGACTAGCGGGAAATGAGCAGTTCTTC.

The V call is TRBV5-5, the J call TRBJ1-5; no definite D call. Germline CDR1 is SGHKS and CDR2 is YYEKEE (reference sequence). CDR3 length: 13 residues. V was clipped by 7 bases and J by 2 bases, with 10 bases between them. The CDR3 sequence is CASGQAGNQPQHF. CDR3 DNA sequence: TGTGCCAGCGGGCAGGCGGGCAATCAGCCCCAGCATTTT.

V gene TRBV2 combines with J gene TRBJ2-3, with 9 bases fitting TRBD2. V was pared by 5 bases and J by 4 bases, with 7 bases of the junction left unmatched. The CDR3 is 15 residues long. The germline V gene has CDR1 SNHLY and CDR2 FYNNEI. The CDR3 DNA is TGTGCCAGCAGTTCTTTGCGGGAGGGTGCAGATACGCAGTATTTT. It yields the protein CASSSLREGADTQYF.

Only one count was recorded for this clonotype. The chain is built from TRBV29-1 and TRBJ1-1; no clear D gene. This CDR3 is 14 amino acids long. In germline, CDR1 is SQVTM, CDR2 ANQGSEA. V was shortened by 4 bases and J by 3 bases, with 15 bases between the two germline ends. Written as DNA, the CDR3 is TGCAGCGTTGGGGCCCCGGCTTGGGACACTGAAGCTTTCTTT. Amino acids: CSVGAPAWDTEAFF. Filled out from reference TRBV29-1 and TRBJ1-1, the complete variable domain reads SAVISQKPSRDICQRGTSLTIQCQVDSQVTMMFWYRQQPGQSLTLIATANQGSEATYESGFVIDKFPISRPNLTFSTLTVSNMSPEDSSIYLCSVGAPAWDTEAFFGQGTRLTVV.

This clonotype was observed a few times. The chain couples TRBV13 to TRBJ2-3; D gene unclear. The germline V gene has CDR1 PRHDT and CDR2 FYEKMQ (reference sequence). The CDR3 is 12 residues long. Deletions cut 8 bases from V and 1 base from J, with 7 bases between. The CDR3 loop is CASDEGTDTQYF. DNA for the CDR3: TGTGCCAGCGACGAAGGCACAGATACGCAGTATTTT.